The 27 T cell receptor beta chains below come from one sample, sequenced in a study of early T cells in non-severe SARS-CoV-2 infection. One entry per CDR3 protein results from TCRdb running MiXCR on the 5' RACE reads. The sample includes tens of thousands of distinct CDR3 sequences, roughly 5.8% of them seen just once. Material: whole blood. The source of these receptors is an adult who was a healthcare worker with PCR-confirmed SARS-CoV-2 infection or an uninfected control (not recorded which).

This clonotype came up many times. This sequence joins TRBV14 and TRBJ2-2; D is unresolved. Germline assignment: CDR1 SGHDN and CDR2 FVKESK. V lost 1 base, J lost 3 bases, and 6 bases lay in between. CDR3 size: 14 residues. CDR3 residues: CASSQVSYTGELFF. CDR3 DNA: TGTGCCAGCAGCCAAGTATCGTACACCGGGGAGCTGTTTTTT.

Many counts were recorded for this clonotype. DNA for the CDR3: TGTGCCAGCAGCCAAGACGCCACAGGGGGCTCCTACGAGCAGTACTTC. It codes for CASSQDATGGSYEQYF. This chain connects TRBV4-2 to TRBJ2-7, with 8 bases that match TRBD1. The CDR3 is 16 residues long. V trimming: 0 bases; J trimming: 0 bases; junction bases outside the gene matches: 4. The germline CDR1 and CDR2 sequences are LGHNA and YNFKEQ.

At least ten counts were recorded for this clonotype. J is TRBJ2-5 and V is TRBV9; TRBD1 matches at 11 bases. CDR3 length: 16 residues. The germline gives CDR1 SGDLS, CDR2 YYNGEE. Losses at the gene ends were 0 bases for V and 4 bases for J; bases not matched to a gene: 5. CDR3 in amino acids: CASSVGTGGEAETQYF. In DNA form, the CDR3 reads TGTGCCAGCAGCGTAGGGACAGGGGGCGAGGCAGAGACCCAGTACTTC.

As to this clonotype: A much more abundant neighbour one base away suggests this may be a read error. The V and J genes are TRBV19 and TRBJ2-2; 8 nucleotides agree with TRBD2. CDR3 length: 15 amino acids. The germline V gene encodes CDR1 LNHDA and CDR2 SQIVND (reference sequence). DNA of the CDR3: TGTGCCAGTAGTATTAGCGGGGATAACACCGGGGAGCTGATTTTT. As protein: CASSISGDNTGELIF.

In this sample, this clonotype turned up a few times. The CDR3 DNA reads as TGCAGTGCTAGAGTGAGGCGAAGCAATGAGCAGTTCTTC. Amino acids: CSARVRRSNEQFF. This chain uses TRBV20-1 with TRBJ2-1; D not certain. CDR1 is DFQATT, CDR2 SNEGSKA, per germline (reference sequence). V gave up 1 base and J gave up 6 bases, with 10 bases separating them. This CDR3 comprises 13 residues.

This clonotype occurred many times. The rearrangement links TRBV6-5 to TRBJ2-7, with D tentatively TRBD2 (5 bases). From germline, CDR1 is MNHEY and CDR2 SVGAGI. This CDR3 spans 16 amino acids. With 0 bases removed from V and 2 bases from J, the gap between germline ends came to 14 bases. CDR3 nucleotides: TGTGCCAGCAGTTACTCGGTAAAGGGAGCCGCCTACGAGCAGTACTTC. Its translation: CASSYSVKGAAYEQYF.

This clonotype appeared a few times. The chain employs TRBV18 and TRBJ2-1; 13 positions match TRBD2. The CDR3 extends over 15 amino acids. V was pared by 3 bases and J by 7 bases, with 3 bases of the junction left unmatched. CDR1 is KGHSH, CDR2 LQKENI, per germline. CDR3: CASSPPGLAGNEQFF. The CDR3 DNA follows: TGTGCCAGCTCACCGCCGGGACTAGCGGGAAATGAGCAGTTCTTC.

This clonotype was detected many times. The chain combines TRBV9 with TRBJ1-2, with D uncertain. This CDR3 spans 11 amino acids. V was pared by 2 bases and J by 2 bases, with 1 base between. Germline lookup yields CDR1 SGDLS and CDR2 YYNGEE. Here the CDR3 reads CASSVNYGYTF. The DNA of the CDR3 is TGTGCCAGCAGCGTCAACTATGGCTACACCTTC.

On this clonotype: This may come from a read error, since a much larger clone is one base off. V and J are TRBV7-2 and TRBJ2-3; D not resolved. This CDR3 has 14 amino acids. Germline V CDR1 and CDR2: SGHTA, FQGNSA. CDR3 residues: CASSLRASTDTLYF. DNA of the CDR3: TGTGCCAGCAGCTTAAGGGCGAGCACAGATACGCTGTATTTT. The full variable domain, its missing parts supplied by reference TRBV7-2 and TRBJ2-3, is GAGVSQSPSNKVTEKGKDVELRCDPISGHTALYWYRQSLGQGLEFLIYFQGNSAPDKSGLPSDRFSAERTGGSVSTLTIQRTQQEDSAVYLCASSLRASTDTLYFGPGTRLTVL.

This clonotype has a count of ten or more. The V gene is TRBV25-1, the J gene TRBJ2-7; D assignment may be TRBD1 or TRBD2 (5 bases each). Trimming shortened V by 1 base and J by 3 bases, and 13 bases separated the two germline ends. From germline, CDR1 is MGHDK and CDR2 SYGVNS. This CDR3 spans 15 amino acids. CDR3 residues: CASSEWGRGIYEQYF. The CDR3 DNA reads as TGTGCCAGCAGTGAATGGGGACGGGGAATCTACGAGCAGTACTTC.

This clonotype has at least ten counts. The gene calls are TRBV10-3 and TRBJ1-1; 7 bases agree with TRBD1. Germline V gene sequence: CDR1 ENHRY, CDR2 SYGVKD. Trimming took 6 bases from V and 3 from J; bases not matched to a gene: 16. The CDR3 is 17 residues long. CDR3 nucleotide sequence: TGTGCCATCAGGCCGCTGAGGGCAGGGGGTCTCTACACTGAAGCTTTCTTT. It translates to CAIRPLRAGGLYTEAFF.

This clonotype appeared a few times. CDR3 amino acids: CASSSQEHEQFF. DNA for the CDR3: TGTGCCAGCAGCTCCCAAGAGCATGAGCAGTTCTTC. V and J are TRBV13 and TRBJ2-1; D is uncertain. The germline V and J ends were trimmed by 4 bases and 8 bases, with 9 bases remaining between them. Germline loops: CDR1 PRHDT, CDR2 FYEKMQ (reference sequence). The CDR3 sequence is 12 residues long.

In this sample, this clonotype turned up many times. V is TRBV10-1 and J is TRBJ2-1; no definite D call. The germline gives CDR1 WNHNN, CDR2 SYGVQD (reference sequence). This CDR3 has 15 residues. With 5 bases removed from V and 0 bases from J, the gap between germline ends came to 11 bases. The CDR3 loop is CASSTSQFSYNEQFF. CDR3 DNA: TGCGCCAGCAGTACATCCCAATTCTCCTACAATGAGCAGTTCTTC.

This clonotype has a handful of counts. The V gene is TRBV20-1, the J gene TRBJ2-2; D is undetermined. V lost 5 bases and J 6 bases, leaving 13 bases between the germline ends. This CDR3 contains 13 residues. Germline CDR1 and CDR2: DFQATT and SNEGSKA (reference sequence). This CDR3 is CSASSGWAGELFF. CDR3 bases: TGCAGTGCTTCTAGTGGCTGGGCCGGGGAGCTGTTTTTT.

This clonotype showed up many times. This chain uses TRBV12-5 with TRBJ2-1, with TRBD2 matching 16 bases. The V gene's germline CDR1 is LGHNT and CDR2 FRNRAP. The CDR3 loop spans 15 amino acids. V dropped 4 bases and J dropped 8; count of bases not matched to a gene: 2. Here the CDR3 reads CASGWGLAGGDEQFF. The CDR3 DNA follows: TGTGCTAGTGGTTGGGGACTAGCGGGAGGGGATGAGCAGTTCTTC.

This clonotype was observed many times. J is TRBJ1-2 and V is TRBV19; maybe TRBD1 (6 bases). The germline V gene encodes CDR1 LNHDA and CDR2 SQIVND (reference sequence). V lost 3 bases to trimming and J lost 3 bases, with 14 bases between them. The CDR3 covers 15 residues. In DNA, the CDR3 is TGTGCCAGTAGTATTCCACGGACAGCAGACTATGGCTACACCTTC. It codes for CASSIPRTADYGYTF.

This clonotype was counted ten times or more. Here the CDR3 reads CASSPTSGRTKNIQYF. CDR3 bases: TGTGCCAGCAGCCCAACTAGCGGGAGAACCAAAAACATTCAGTACTTC. J is TRBJ2-4 and V is TRBV7-2, with 11 bases identical to TRBD2. The length of the CDR3 is 16 residues. V lost 5 bases to trimming and J lost 2 bases; unmatched junction nucleotides: 5. Germline V gene sequence: CDR1 SGHTA, CDR2 FQGNSA.

This clonotype was observed many times. CDR3 bases: TGTGCCAGCAGCTCCGTATCGGGCTTCTATGGCTACACCTTC. This sequence encodes CASSSVSGFYGYTF. The gene calls are TRBV6-5 and TRBJ1-2; D is unresolved. Germline lookup yields CDR1 MNHEY and CDR2 SVGAGI. CDR3 size: 14 residues. V shed 6 bases and J shed 4 bases, with 15 bases lying between them.

This clonotype turned up a few times. V and J are TRBV2 and TRBJ1-4; the D gene is possibly TRBD1 (5 bases). With 3 bases removed from V and 8 bases from J, the gap between germline ends came to 22 bases. There are 17 residues in the CDR3. Germline V gene data show CDR1 as SNHLY and CDR2 as FYNNEI. CDR3 sequence reads: CASSDPWLRDGLEKLFF. DNA of the CDR3: TGTGCCAGCAGTGATCCCTGGCTCCGGGACGGTCTGGAAAAACTGTTTTTT.

The sample holds many counts of this clonotype. The chain links TRBV5-5 to TRBJ2-3; 15 bases match TRBD2. In germline, CDR1 is SGHKS, CDR2 YYEKEE (reference sequence). The CDR3 covers 17 residues. V shed 1 base and J 9 bases; nucleotides not matched to a gene: 9. The CDR3 region has the DNA TGTGCCAGCAGCTTGAGGACTAGCGGGAGGGCCACGCTAACGCAGTATTTT. It encodes CASSLRTSGRATLTQYF.

V gene TRBV12-3 or TRBV12-4 combines with J gene TRBJ2-4; TRBD1 matches 7 bases. Germline trimming cut 6 bases from V and 3 bases from J; bases unmatched to any gene: 5. The CDR3 has 14 residues. CDR3 sequence: CASSLDRLKNIQYF. As DNA, the CDR3 is TGTGCCAGCAGCCTGGACAGGCTCAAAAACATTCAGTACTTC.

This rearrangement joins TRBV2 to TRBJ2-7, with 10 bases identical to TRBD1. This CDR3 contains 14 residues. CDR1 and CDR2 (germline): SNHLY, FYNNEI. V lost 7 bases and J lost 5; bases outside the gene matches: 8. The CDR3 here is CASTSGTGAHEQYF. In DNA, the CDR3 is TGTGCCAGCACGTCGGGGACAGGGGCCCACGAGCAGTACTTC.

This clonotype came up many times. The genes are TRBV6-5 and TRBJ2-7; the D is unclear. The V gene's germline CDR1 is MNHEY and CDR2 SVGAGI. The CDR3 is made up of 13 amino acids. V was shortened by 5 bases and J by 1 base, with 9 bases between the two germline ends. The CDR3 spells CASSPARSYEQYF. DNA for the CDR3: TGTGCCAGCAGTCCGGCGCGGTCCTACGAGCAGTACTTC.

The table lists this clonotype with many counts. The CDR3 region is CASSLDSPNEQFF. For the CDR3, the DNA is TGTGCCAGCAGCTTAGACAGTCCCAATGAGCAGTTCTTC. The chain links TRBV5-6 to TRBJ2-1; maybe TRBD1 (5 bases). The V gene lost 2 bases and the J gene lost 6 bases, with 9 bases spanning the gap. There are 13 residues in the CDR3. The germline gives CDR1 SGHDT, CDR2 YYEEEE. The entire variable domain, with the rest obtained from reference TRBV5-6 and TRBJ2-1, is as follows: DAGVTQSPTHLIKTRGQQVTLRCSPKSGHDTVSWYQQALGQGPQFIFQYYEEEERQRGNFPDRFSGHQFPNYSSELNVNALLLGDSALYLCASSLDSPNEQFFGPGTRLTVL.

The table lists this clonotype with many counts. The J gene is TRBJ2-7, the V gene TRBV19, with D possibly called TRBD1 or TRBD2 (5 bases each). This CDR3 is built from 14 residues. Germline assignment: CDR1 LNHDA and CDR2 SQIVND (reference sequence). Trimming stripped 1 base from V and 5 bases from J, with 12 bases between. CDR3 in DNA: TGTGCCAGTAGTATAGCGGGGCTTGGGCACGAGCAGTACTTC. It specifies CASSIAGLGHEQYF.

In its sample, this clonotype was seen many times. V gene TRBV25-1 combines with J gene TRBJ2-1; no definite D call. The CDR3 has 11 amino acids. V shed 8 bases and J shed 12 bases, with 14 bases lying between them. CDR1 is MGHDK and CDR2 is SYGVNS in the germline V gene. CDR3 loop: CASGPGRPQFF. The CDR3 coding sequence is TGTGCCAGCGGACCGGGCCGCCCGCAGTTCTTC.

This clonotype was observed at least ten times. The chain uses TRBV11-2 and TRBJ1-5; D not resolved. The CDR3 has 13 amino acids. The germline CDR1 and CDR2 sequences are SGHAT and FQNNGV. The V end was cut by 0 bases, the J end by 11 bases, with 11 bases between. CDR3 DNA sequence: TGTGCCAGCAGCTTAGATCGGAGGGTAGCCCAGCATTTT. This translates into CASSLDRRVAQHF.